This T cell receptor (beta chain) was profiled in a study of T cell responses to AZD1222 COVID-19 vaccine. Study-wide points: Elevations in Spike-specific TCR breadth and depth followed administration of two AZD1222 doses.

Measured with immunoSEQ multiplex PCR; TCRdb has only the in-frame clones, and not every one. Of approximately 130,000 clones in the sample, 80% to 95% were seen once. The trim removed 1 base at V and 2 bases at J, leaving 1 base unmatched. The CDR3 is 15 amino acids. Germline V gene sequence: CDR1 SGHDN, CDR2 FVKESK. For this clone: Its antigen is still unknown.

The V gene is TRBV14, the J gene TRBJ2-7, with 11 positions matching TRBD2. The specimen comprised peripheral blood, sampled 28 days after the second dose of the MenACWY control vaccine. This sequence was found in an adult who received the MenACWY meningococcal vaccine as a control. The CDR3 here is CASSQVAGGPYEQYF. CDR3 nucleotides: TGTGCCAGCAGCCAAGTAGCGGGAGGGCCCTACGAGCAGTACTTC. Full variable domain (remainder filled in from reference TRBV14 and TRBJ2-7): EAGVTQFPSHSVIEKGQTVTLRCDPISGHDNLYWYRRVMGKEIKFLLHFVKESKQDESGMPNNRFLAERTGGTYSTLKVQPAELEDSGVYFCASSQVAGGPYEQYFGPGTRLTVT.